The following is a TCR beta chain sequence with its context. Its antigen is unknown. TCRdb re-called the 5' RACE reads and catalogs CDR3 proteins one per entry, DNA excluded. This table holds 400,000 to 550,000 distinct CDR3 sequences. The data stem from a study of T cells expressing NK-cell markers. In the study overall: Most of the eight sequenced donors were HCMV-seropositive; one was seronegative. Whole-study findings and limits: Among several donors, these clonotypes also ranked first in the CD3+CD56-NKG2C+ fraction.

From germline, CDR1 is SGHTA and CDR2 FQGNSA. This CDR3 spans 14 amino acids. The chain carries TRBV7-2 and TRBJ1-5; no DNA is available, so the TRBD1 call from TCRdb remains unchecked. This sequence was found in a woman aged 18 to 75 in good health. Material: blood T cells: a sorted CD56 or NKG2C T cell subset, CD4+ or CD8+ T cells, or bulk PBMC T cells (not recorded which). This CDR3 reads CASSKDRGGQPQHF.